This TCR beta chain was observed in a study of T cell repertoires in cytomegalovirus infection. Whole-study context: Public TCR beta signatures were indicative of both CMV infection and a matching HLA type. Study conclusions and caveats: The ex vivo response showed dominance by HLA-C-restricted CMV-specific TCR beta clonotypes. Carriers of CMV plus the relevant HLA were identified by cumulative public TCR beta family frequency.

As regards this clonotype: Its matching antigen is unknown.

TCRdb analysed the reads with MiXCR anew, one entry per CDR3 protein. The sample includes roughly 500,000 distinct CDR3 sequences, 33% of them seen just once. Specimen: cultured PBMCs, collected from culture after CMV antigen stimulation. The clonotype comes from a human donor in good health (CMV status not recorded). Some clones in this sample may be carry-over from other donors' samples.

The CDR3 DNA reads as TGCAGTGCTAGATTAACTCCAGGCGGGAGTGCAGCTGAGCAGTTCTTC. The encoded protein is CSARLTPGGSAAEQFF. The genes are TRBV20-1 and TRBJ2-1; 7 nucleotides line up with TRBD2. CDR1 is DFQATT and CDR2 is SNEGSKA in the germline V gene (reference sequence). V shed 2 bases, J shed 9 bases, and the junction held 16 bases outside the gene matches. This CDR3 has 16 residues.